The clone carrying this T cell receptor beta chain has just one count. Its cognate antigen is unknown. Germline lookup yields CDR1 SGHKS and CDR2 YYEKEE (reference sequence). This CDR3 has 14 amino acids. The ends lost 0 bases at V and 3 bases at J; junction bases unmatched: 3. The record originates from a study of cytomegalovirus exposure and HLA in healthy donors. Study-level information: A previous analysis identified 95 million to 140 million unique TCR beta sequences derived from approximately 190 million T cells.

Points from the study as a whole: Segments of the TCR beta V type were, in most cases, productive about 87% or about 30% of the time in an earlier analysis.

This PCR relied on a set of 60 Vbeta primers and 13 Jbeta primers. Method: immunoSEQ multiplex PCR; TCRdb's copy keeps in-frame clones and lacks some. The profile shows about 110,000 clones, around four fifths of them singletons. The J gene is TRBJ2-7, the V gene TRBV5-5; 7 positions agree with TRBD2. What was sequenced was PBMCs. The TCR comes from a woman in her fifties or sixties in good health and CMV-seropositive. The CDR3 reads CASSLVERDYEQYF. CDR3 sequence (DNA): TGTGCCAGCAGCTTGGTGGAGCGGGACTACGAGCAGTACTTC.